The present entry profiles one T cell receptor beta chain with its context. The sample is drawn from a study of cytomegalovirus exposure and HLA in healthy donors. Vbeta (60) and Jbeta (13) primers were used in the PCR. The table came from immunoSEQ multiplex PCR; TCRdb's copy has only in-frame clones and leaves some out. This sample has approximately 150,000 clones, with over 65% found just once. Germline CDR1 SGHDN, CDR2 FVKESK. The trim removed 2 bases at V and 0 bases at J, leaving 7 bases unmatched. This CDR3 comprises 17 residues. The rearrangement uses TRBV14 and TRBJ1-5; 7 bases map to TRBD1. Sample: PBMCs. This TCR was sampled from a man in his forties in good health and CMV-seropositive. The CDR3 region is CASSQRDSTYSNQPQHF. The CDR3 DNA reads TGTGCCAGCAGCCAACGGGACAGCACTTATAGCAATCAGCCCCAGCATTTT.